This T cell receptor (beta chain) was captured by sequencing in a study of CD8 T cells in Susac syndrome. Reverse transcription of about 0.5 to 1 ug RNA used random hexamers. TCR beta CDR3 was amplified by immunoSEQ covering 54 Vbeta and 13 Jbeta. TCRdb recomputed calls from the immunoSEQ multiplex PCR reads with MiXCR, one row per CDR3 protein. This table holds around 150,000 distinct CDR3 sequences, just under 95% found once. On this clonotype itself: Its antigen is as yet unknown.

Study conclusions and caveats: The study's TCR sequencing and HLA analysis drew on a certain number of individuals. That number was acknowledged as relatively small.

There are 14 residues in the CDR3. The germline V and J ends were trimmed by 1 base and 5 bases, with 14 bases remaining between them. The germline V gene encodes CDR1 DFQATT and CDR2 SNEGSKA (reference sequence). Input material: CD4+ T cells from PBMCs. The clonotype comes from a human donor with Susac syndrome. The chain employs TRBV20-1 and TRBJ2-5; D might be TRBD2 (6 bases). The CDR3 here is CSARVILRGETQYF. The CDR3 nucleotides are TGCAGTGCTAGAGTGATTTTGCGGGGTGAGACCCAGTACTTC.